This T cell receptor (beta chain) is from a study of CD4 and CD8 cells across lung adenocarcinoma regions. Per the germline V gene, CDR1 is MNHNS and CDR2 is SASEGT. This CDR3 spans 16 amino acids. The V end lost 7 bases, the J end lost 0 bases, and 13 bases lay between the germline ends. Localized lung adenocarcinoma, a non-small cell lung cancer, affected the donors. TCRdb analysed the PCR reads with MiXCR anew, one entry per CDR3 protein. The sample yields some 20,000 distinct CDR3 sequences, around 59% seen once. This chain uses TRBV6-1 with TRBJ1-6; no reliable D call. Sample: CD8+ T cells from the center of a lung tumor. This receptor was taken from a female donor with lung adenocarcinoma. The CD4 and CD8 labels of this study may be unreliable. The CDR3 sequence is CASTPGISSYNSPLHF. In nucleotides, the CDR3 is TGTGCCAGCACCCCGGGGATAAGCTCCTATAATTCACCCCTCCACTTT.